The rows below give T cell receptor beta chains drawn from one sample of a study of shared clonotypes between healthy human individuals. Sequenced by immunoSEQ multiplex PCR; TCRdb stores in-frame clones only, minus some. Found here are nearly 2 million clones, roughly 94% of them singletons; the top ten hold approximately 1%. What was sequenced was naive CD8+ T cells sorted from blood. The receptors derive from a man aged 18 to 35 in good health. Each CDR3 is given with its conserved first and last residue.

TRBV29-1	TRBJ2-7	CSVQGGAGTYEQYF
TRBV15	TRBJ2-3	CATSFPLVPGPHTGTQYF
TRBV21-1	TRBJ2-7	CASSKGSSGSYEQYF
TRBV4-3	TRBJ2-3	CASSQERGVFTDTQYF
TRBV9	TRBJ2-1	CASSVAGGINNEQFF
TRBV5-1	TRBJ2-5	CASSFWNKQETQYF
TRBV4-1	TRBJ2-7	CASSHPSGGTYEQYF
TRBV4-3	TRBJ1-2	CASSQENGEPFYGYTF
TRBV4-3	TRBJ2-7	CASSQVEGAYEQYF
TRBV5-4	TRBJ2-5	CASSPVGGLAGSETQYF
TRBV2	TRBJ2-3	CASSPFSGGAETDTQYF
TRBV27	TRBJ1-5	CASSKQDSNQPQHF
TRBV18	TRBJ1-1	CASSVNIGDTEAFF
TRBV13	TRBJ1-2	CASSLGSAADGYTF
TRBV5-1	TRBJ2-7	CASSAQGADYEQYF
TRBV7-9	TRBJ1-2	CASSPGTGETDGYTF
TRBV11-2	TRBJ2-1	CASSPPGLASAEQFF
TRBV11-1	TRBJ2-5	CASSPAGGQETQYF
TRBV19	TRBJ1-1	CASSKGPEGTEAFF
TRBV28	TRBJ2-5	CASSLLREGLETQYF
TRBV4-1	TRBJ2-3	CASSQVSGRSTDTQYF
TRBV5-6	TRBJ2-1	CASSLESEGIQGVEQFF